This T cell receptor beta chain was found in a study of cytomegalovirus exposure and HLA in healthy donors. Notes on the study in general: In an earlier analysis, in 620 or so donors, most V segments appeared productive either ~90% or ~30% of the time.

Both 60 Vbeta primers and 13 Jbeta primers went into the PCR. Clones were sequenced by immunoSEQ multiplex PCR, and TCRdb holds only the in-frame ones, with some missing. The sample records roughly 180,000 clones, roughly 84% being singletons. The CDR3 covers 12 residues. V was clipped by 1 base and J by 5 bases, with 5 bases between them. Germline V lookup: CDR1 MDHEN, CDR2 SYDVKM. Comment on this clone: Its antigen remains unidentified.

The sequenced material came from PBMCs. The V and J genes are TRBV28 and TRBJ1-1; D ambiguous. This sequence was found in a girl aged 2-9 years in good health and CMV-seropositive. DNA for the CDR3: TGTGCCAGCAGTTTATATAAAACTGAAGCTTTCTTT. It specifies CASSLYKTEAFF.